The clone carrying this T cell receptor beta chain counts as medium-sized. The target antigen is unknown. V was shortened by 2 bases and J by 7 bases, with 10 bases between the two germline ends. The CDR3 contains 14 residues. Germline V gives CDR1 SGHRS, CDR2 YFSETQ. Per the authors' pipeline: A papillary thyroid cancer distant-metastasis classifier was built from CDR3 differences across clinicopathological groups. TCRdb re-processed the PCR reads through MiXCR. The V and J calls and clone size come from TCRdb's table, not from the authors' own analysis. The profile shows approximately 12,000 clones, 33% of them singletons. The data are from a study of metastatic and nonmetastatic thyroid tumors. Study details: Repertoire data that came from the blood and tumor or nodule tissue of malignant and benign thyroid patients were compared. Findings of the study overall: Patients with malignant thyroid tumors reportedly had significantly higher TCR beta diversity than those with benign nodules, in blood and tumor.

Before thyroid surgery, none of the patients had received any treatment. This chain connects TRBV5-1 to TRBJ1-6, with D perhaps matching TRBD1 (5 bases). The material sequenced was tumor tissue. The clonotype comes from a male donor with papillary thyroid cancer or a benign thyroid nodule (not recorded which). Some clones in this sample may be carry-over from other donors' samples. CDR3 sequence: CASSLGESNSPLHF. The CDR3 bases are TGCGCCAGCAGCTTAGGGGAATCGAATTCACCCCTCCACTTT.